A single sample gave rise to the 7 T cell receptor beta chains below, sequenced in a study of graft-versus-host responses after intestinal transplantation. Only in-frame clones appear in the TCRdb table, and some are missing; sequencing was by immunoSEQ multiplex PCR. The table lists around 6,400 clones, roughly a quarter of them singletons. Sequences were derived from alloreactive CD4+ T cells from a mixed lymphocyte reaction culture, sampled before intestinal transplant. Sample subset: CFSE-low proliferating T cells sorted from roughly six-day pre-transplant mixed lymphocyte reaction (GvH or HvG direction). These receptors came from a human patient who received an intestinal transplant.

This chain joins TRBV7-9 and TRBJ2-7; 9 bases align to TRBD2. The end of the DNA aligns better with TRBJ2-1, so the J call may be wrong. CDR1 is SEHNR and CDR2 is FQNEAQ in the germline V gene (reference sequence). The CDR3 runs to 13 residues. CDR3 loop: CASSTSGYNEQFF. The CDR3 region has the DNA TGTGCCAGCTCGACTAGCGGATACAATGAGCAGTTCTTC.

In this sample, this clone turned up a few times. This chain connects TRBV5-5 to TRBJ2-7; 8 nucleotides agree with TRBD2. Per germline, CDR1 SGHKS and CDR2 YYEKEE (reference sequence). V was clipped by 2 bases and J by 0 bases; unmatched bases: 4. There are 15 residues in the CDR3. This chain's CDR3 is CASSLAGVPSYEQYF. CDR3 in DNA: TGTGCCAGCAGCTTAGCGGGAGTTCCCTCCTACGAGCAGTACTTC. The entire variable domain, with the rest obtained from reference TRBV5-5 and TRBJ2-7, is as follows: DAGVTQSPTHLIKTRGQQVTLRCSPISGHKSVSWYQQVLGQGPQFIFQYYEKEERGRGNFPDRFSARQFPNYSSELNVNALLLGDSALYLCASSLAGVPSYEQYFGPGTRLTVT.

By sample share, this clone is medium-sized. The genes are TRBV7-9 and TRBJ1-2; D not certain. The CDR3 runs to 13 residues. Trimming stripped 0 bases from V and 8 bases from J, with 10 bases between. The V gene's germline CDR1 is SEHNR and CDR2 FQNEAQ (reference sequence). CDR3 DNA: TGTGCCAGCAGCTTAGCGCAGGCATCCGGCTACACCTTC. It is translated as CASSLAQASGYTF.

This clone was counted a few times. The V and J genes are TRBV18 and TRBJ1-1, with TRBD1 as a possible D gene (5 bases). CDR1 and CDR2 from the germline V gene are KGHSH and LQKENI. CDR3 length: 14 residues. V gave up 3 bases and J gave up 8 bases, with 16 bases separating them. The CDR3 reads CASSPLPLGVEAFF. DNA for the CDR3: TGTGCCAGCTCACCCCTACCTCTGGGGGTCGAAGCTTTCTTT.

The rearrangement uses TRBV4-2 and TRBJ1-5; D call uncertain. The CDR3 has 14 amino acids. CDR1 is LGHNA, CDR2 YNFKEQ, per germline. V shed 5 bases and J shed 0 bases, with 8 bases lying between them. The CDR3 DNA follows: TGTGCCAGCAGCGCATTAAATAGCAATCAGCCCCAGCATTTT. It specifies CASSALNSNQPQHF.

This clone showed up just a few times. The chain carries TRBV5-4 and TRBJ1-1; D is undetermined. With 4 bases removed from V and 0 bases from J, the gap between germline ends came to 13 bases. CDR1 is SGHNT, CDR2 YYREEE, per germline (reference sequence). The CDR3 covers 15 residues. CDR3 protein: CASSLYGVLNTEAFF. DNA for the CDR3: TGTGCCAGCAGCCTGTACGGGGTACTGAACACTGAAGCTTTCTTT.

This clone is categorized as medium-sized. Within the sample, other DNA sequences also encode this same CDR3. The chain employs TRBV4-1 and TRBJ2-7; TRBD2 agrees at 7 bases. With 4 bases clipped from V and 4 bases from J, the junction kept 13 bases outside the gene matches. Germline CDR1 is MGHRA and CDR2 is YSYEKL. CDR3 length equals 16 residues. The CDR3 region has the DNA TGCGCCAGCAGCCCGACCCCAGTGGGAGGGCCTTACGAGCAGTACTTC. It translates to CASSPTPVGGPYEQYF.